The rows below give T cell receptor beta chains drawn from one sample of a study of CD8 T cells in Susac syndrome. In TCRdb, the immunoSEQ multiplex PCR reads were re-called with MiXCR into one record per CDR3 protein. Here the sample spans nearly 70,000 distinct CDR3 sequences, around 95% being singletons. Sequencing was performed on CD8+ T cells from PBMCs. These receptor sequences come from a human donor in good health. Both conserved end residues are part of each CDR3. A D gene is named only where the DNA matches it firmly. Size tells how often a clone was seen (once, few, many) or the class of an expanded clone, and some rows leave it out.

v_call: TRBV29-1; d_call: TRBD1; clone_size: -; j_call: TRBJ1-2; cdr3_nt: TGCAGCTCCTACCTAGGGGGCCTTGGGGCTAACTATGGCTACACCTTC; cdr3_aa: CSSYLGGLGANYGYTF
v_call: TRBV28; d_call: TRBD1; clone_size: once; j_call: TRBJ2-3; cdr3_nt: TGTGCCAGCAGTTTCAGGGACAGTAACACAGATACGCAGTATTTT; cdr3_aa: CASSFRDSNTDTQYF
v_call: TRBV11-2; d_call: TRBD1; clone_size: -; j_call: TRBJ1-2; cdr3_nt: TGTGCCAGCAGCTTAGGGACAGGGCCCTTCTATGGCTACACCTTC; cdr3_aa: CASSLGTGPFYGYTF
v_call: TRBV30; d_call: TRBD2; clone_size: -; j_call: TRBJ2-2; cdr3_nt: TGTGCCTATATTCTAGCGGGGTACACCGGGGAGCTGTTTTTT; cdr3_aa: CAYILAGYTGELFF
v_call: TRBV11-2; d_call: -; clone_size: -; j_call: TRBJ1-1; cdr3_nt: TGTGCCAGCACTGACCGGGGGCAGAACACTGAAGCTTTCTTT; cdr3_aa: CASTDRGQNTEAFF
v_call: TRBV3-1; d_call: TRBD2; clone_size: -; j_call: TRBJ2-2; cdr3_nt: TGTGCCAGCAGCCCTCTAGCGGGGGGAACCGGGGAGCTGTTTTTT; cdr3_aa: CASSPLAGGTGELFF
v_call: TRBV6-5; d_call: -; clone_size: -; j_call: TRBJ2-2; cdr3_nt: TGTGCCAGCAGTTACTCGACCCGCGACAGCGGGGAGCTGTTTTTT; cdr3_aa: CASSYSTRDSGELFF
v_call: TRBV4-2; d_call: TRBD2; clone_size: once; j_call: TRBJ2-7; cdr3_nt: TGTGCCAGCAGCCAAGAAAGCGGGGGAAGTGAGCAGTACTTC; cdr3_aa: CASSQESGGSEQYF
v_call: TRBV5-6; d_call: TRBD1; clone_size: -; j_call: TRBJ2-1; cdr3_nt: TGTGCCAGCAGCGGGGACAGATACAATGAGCAGTTCTTC; cdr3_aa: CASSGDRYNEQFF
v_call: TRBV7-3; d_call: TRBD1; clone_size: -; j_call: TRBJ1-1; cdr3_nt: TGTGCCAGCAGCTCCGGACAGGGGGCAAACACTGAAGCTTTCTTT; cdr3_aa: CASSSGQGANTEAFF
v_call: TRBV29-1; d_call: -; clone_size: -; j_call: TRBJ2-7; cdr3_nt: TGCAGCGTTGAATCAGGGAACTCCTACGAGCAGTACTTC; cdr3_aa: CSVESGNSYEQYF
v_call: TRBV2; d_call: -; clone_size: -; j_call: TRBJ2-2; cdr3_nt: TGTGCCAGCAGTGAAATTGTGGGGGCAAGGAACACCGGGGAGCTGTTTTTT; cdr3_aa: CASSEIVGARNTGELFF
v_call: TRBV4-3; d_call: -; clone_size: once; j_call: TRBJ1-2; cdr3_nt: TGCGCCAGCAGCCAAGGAAACGGATTCTATGGCTACACCTTC; cdr3_aa: CASSQGNGFYGYTF
v_call: TRBV25-1; d_call: -; clone_size: -; j_call: TRBJ1-6; cdr3_nt: TGTGCCAGCAGCGAAAGACTGGGGGATTATTCACCCCTCCACTTT; cdr3_aa: CASSERLGDYSPLHF
v_call: TRBV27; d_call: -; clone_size: -; j_call: TRBJ1-2; cdr3_nt: TGTGCCAGCAGTCCCCCGGAGGGACGAGGCTACACCTTC; cdr3_aa: CASSPPEGRGYTF
v_call: TRBV29-1; d_call: -; clone_size: few; j_call: TRBJ2-3; cdr3_nt: TGCAGCGGTGAGGGAGATACGCAGTATTTT; cdr3_aa: CSGEGDTQYF
v_call: TRBV27; d_call: -; clone_size: once; j_call: TRBJ1-5; cdr3_nt: TGTGCCAGCAGTTTACGAGGAATCCCGAATCAGCCCCAGCATTTT; cdr3_aa: CASSLRGIPNQPQHF
v_call: TRBV7-9; d_call: -; clone_size: -; j_call: TRBJ2-7; cdr3_nt: TGTGCCAGCACCGTGCGTTCCTACGAGCAGTACTTC; cdr3_aa: CASTVRSYEQYF
v_call: TRBV13; d_call: TRBD1; clone_size: -; j_call: TRBJ2-1; cdr3_nt: TGTGCCAGCAGCTCCCGGGACAGGGGGCGAAATGAGCAGTTCTTC; cdr3_aa: CASSSRDRGRNEQFF
v_call: TRBV5-1; d_call: -; clone_size: -; j_call: TRBJ2-7; cdr3_nt: TGCGCCAGCACAATCGAACGGGGGTACCCTAACGACGAGCAGTACTTC; cdr3_aa: CASTIERGYPNDEQYF
v_call: TRBV7-8; d_call: -; clone_size: -; j_call: TRBJ2-1; cdr3_nt: TGTGCCAGCAGCCCAGCGGCCCACAATGAGCAGTTCTTC; cdr3_aa: CASSPAAHNEQFF
v_call: TRBV5-4; d_call: -; clone_size: -; j_call: TRBJ2-2; cdr3_nt: TGTGCCAGCAGCCGCGGGTCCCCGTGGGACACCGGGGAGCTGTTTTTT; cdr3_aa: CASSRGSPWDTGELFF
v_call: TRBV20-1; d_call: -; clone_size: -; j_call: TRBJ1-2; cdr3_nt: TGCAGTGCGGAACTGGACAGCTCGAACTATGGCTACACCTTC; cdr3_aa: CSAELDSSNYGYTF
v_call: TRBV14; d_call: -; clone_size: -; j_call: TRBJ2-7; cdr3_nt: TGTGCCAGCAGCCATTCCACGGCCTTGGAGCAGTACTTC; cdr3_aa: CASSHSTALEQYF
v_call: TRBV29-1; d_call: -; clone_size: -; j_call: TRBJ1-1; cdr3_nt: TGCAGCGGGACGGCTATGAACACTGAAGCTTTCTTT; cdr3_aa: CSGTAMNTEAFF
v_call: TRBV12-3/TRBV12-4; d_call: -; clone_size: few; j_call: TRBJ2-5; cdr3_nt: TGTGCCAGCAGTCCCCGGACAGTCCAAGAGACCCAGTACTTC; cdr3_aa: CASSPRTVQETQYF
v_call: TRBV19; d_call: TRBD1; clone_size: -; j_call: TRBJ2-7; cdr3_nt: TGTGCCAGTAGTACAGGACAGGGGGCACCCTACGAGCAGTACTTC; cdr3_aa: CASSTGQGAPYEQYF
v_call: TRBV29-1; d_call: TRBD2; clone_size: -; j_call: TRBJ2-3; cdr3_nt: TGCAGCGTTGAAGATCAGAGGACTAGAGGAGCCGCAGATACGCAGTATTTT; cdr3_aa: CSVEDQRTRGAADTQYF
v_call: TRBV6-5; d_call: -; clone_size: -; j_call: TRBJ2-2; cdr3_nt: TGTGCCAGCAGCACACAGGGAAACGGGGAGCTGTTTTTT; cdr3_aa: CASSTQGNGELFF
v_call: TRBV4-1; d_call: -; clone_size: -; j_call: TRBJ2-2; cdr3_nt: TGCGCCAGCAGCCCGGGGCTAGGGGAGCTGTTTTTT; cdr3_aa: CASSPGLGELFF
v_call: TRBV13; d_call: TRBD1; clone_size: -; j_call: TRBJ2-7; cdr3_nt: TGTGCCAGCAGCGAGGGACAGCGGAGCTCCTACGAGCAGTACTTC; cdr3_aa: CASSEGQRSSYEQYF
v_call: TRBV3-1; d_call: TRBD2; clone_size: -; j_call: TRBJ2-3; cdr3_nt: TGTGCCAGCAGCCAAGATGCGGGGGGGGTAACAGATACGCAGTATTTT; cdr3_aa: CASSQDAGGVTDTQYF
v_call: TRBV5-4; d_call: -; clone_size: -; j_call: TRBJ2-7; cdr3_nt: TGTGCCAGCAGCCTGACAGGCGCAGTCTACGAGCAGTACTTC; cdr3_aa: CASSLTGAVYEQYF
v_call: TRBV27; d_call: -; clone_size: -; j_call: TRBJ1-1; cdr3_nt: TGTGCCAGCAGTTTCAGCACCTCAGCACAGGAAGCTTTCTTT; cdr3_aa: CASSFSTSAQEAFF
v_call: TRBV28; d_call: TRBD2; clone_size: -; j_call: TRBJ2-3; cdr3_nt: TGTGCCACACAGCCGGGACTAGCGGCAGATACGCAGTATTTT; cdr3_aa: CATQPGLAADTQYF
v_call: TRBV23-1; d_call: -; clone_size: -; j_call: TRBJ2-7; cdr3_nt: TGCGCCAGCAGTCAATCTAGCGGAATGTCCTACGAGCAGTACTTC; cdr3_aa: CASSQSSGMSYEQYF
v_call: TRBV5-6; d_call: -; clone_size: -; j_call: TRBJ1-6; cdr3_nt: TGTGCCAGCAGCTTGGTTCCGAGTCCTAATTCACCCCTCCACTTT; cdr3_aa: CASSLVPSPNSPLHF
v_call: TRBV29-1; d_call: TRBD1; clone_size: -; j_call: TRBJ2-2; cdr3_nt: TGCAGCGTTGAAAGGACAGGGAGTGACACCGGGGAGCTGTTTTTT; cdr3_aa: CSVERTGSDTGELFF
v_call: TRBV4-1; d_call: -; clone_size: -; j_call: TRBJ1-4; cdr3_nt: TGCGCCAGCAGCCAGCCCGGGGGTAAAAAACTGTTTTTT; cdr3_aa: CASSQPGGKKLFF
v_call: TRBV6-5; d_call: -; clone_size: -; j_call: TRBJ2-5; cdr3_nt: TGTGCCAGCAGGGGTCCAGGAAGCCAGTACTTC; cdr3_aa: CASRGPGSQYF
v_call: TRBV27; d_call: TRBD1; clone_size: -; j_call: TRBJ1-2; cdr3_nt: TGTGCCAGCAGGGGGACAGGATTCGGCTACACCTTC; cdr3_aa: CASRGTGFGYTF
v_call: TRBV5-1; d_call: -; clone_size: -; j_call: TRBJ1-2; cdr3_nt: TGCGCCAGCAGCGACGCACAGGAAAACTATGGCTACACCTTC; cdr3_aa: CASSDAQENYGYTF
v_call: TRBV4-3; d_call: -; clone_size: -; j_call: TRBJ2-2; cdr3_nt: TGCGCCAGCAGCCAAGACTCCCGGACCGGGGAGCTGTTTTTT; cdr3_aa: CASSQDSRTGELFF
v_call: TRBV29-1; d_call: -; clone_size: -; j_call: TRBJ2-1; cdr3_nt: TGCAGCGTTGTACGGCAATCTGAGCAGTTCTTC; cdr3_aa: CSVVRQSEQFF
v_call: TRBV7-8; d_call: -; clone_size: -; j_call: TRBJ2-2; cdr3_nt: TGTGCCAGCATCCGAAGCGCGGTCGGGGAGCTGTTTTTT; cdr3_aa: CASIRSAVGELFF
v_call: TRBV2; d_call: -; clone_size: -; j_call: TRBJ2-5; cdr3_nt: TGTGCCAGCAGTGAAGCGCGGCAGACCGAAGAGACCCAGTACTTC; cdr3_aa: CASSEARQTEETQYF
v_call: TRBV6-5; d_call: TRBD2; clone_size: -; j_call: TRBJ2-7; cdr3_nt: TGTGCCAGCAGTTACGTTCAGGGAGGGAGCGAGCAGTACTTC; cdr3_aa: CASSYVQGGSEQYF
v_call: TRBV21-1; d_call: -; clone_size: -; j_call: TRBJ1-1; cdr3_nt: TGTGCCAGCACGGAGCGGAAGAACACTGAAGCTTTCTTT; cdr3_aa: CASTERKNTEAFF
v_call: TRBV2; d_call: TRBD1; clone_size: once; j_call: TRBJ1-5; cdr3_nt: TGTGCCAGCAGCCGATTCGACAGGGGAAGCAATCAGCCCCAGCATTTT; cdr3_aa: CASSRFDRGSNQPQHF
v_call: TRBV25-1; d_call: -; clone_size: -; j_call: TRBJ1-1; cdr3_nt: TGTGCCAGCAGTGATCCTGTAGTCGCCATGAACACTGAAGCTTTCTTT; cdr3_aa: CASSDPVVAMNTEAFF
v_call: TRBV2; d_call: TRBD2; clone_size: -; j_call: TRBJ2-5; cdr3_nt: TGTGCCAGCAACGAGGGGTCTAGCGGGGGACAAGAGACCCAGTACTTC; cdr3_aa: CASNEGSSGGQETQYF
v_call: TRBV6-5; d_call: -; clone_size: once; j_call: TRBJ2-1; cdr3_nt: TGTGCCAGCAGCCAGGGCTACCACAATGAGCAGTTCTTC; cdr3_aa: CASSQGYHNEQFF
v_call: TRBV29-1; d_call: TRBD1; clone_size: -; j_call: TRBJ2-5; cdr3_nt: TGCAGCGTCGCCCACAGGGGAACCCCAAGAGAGGCCCAGTACTTC; cdr3_aa: CSVAHRGTPREAQYF
v_call: TRBV12-3/TRBV12-4; d_call: TRBD1; clone_size: -; j_call: TRBJ2-5; cdr3_nt: TGTGCCAGCCGTTTAGGGCAGGGGGCTGAGACCCAGTACTTC; cdr3_aa: CASRLGQGAETQYF
v_call: TRBV19; d_call: -; clone_size: -; j_call: TRBJ2-1; cdr3_nt: TGTGCCAGTAGCGTTGCCTCCTACAATGAGCAGTTCTTC; cdr3_aa: CASSVASYNEQFF
v_call: TRBV12-3/TRBV12-4; d_call: -; clone_size: once; j_call: TRBJ1-5; cdr3_nt: TGTGCCAGCAGTTGGCTCCAAGGGCCCCAGCATTTT; cdr3_aa: CASSWLQGPQHF
v_call: TRBV5-1; d_call: -; clone_size: -; j_call: TRBJ2-3; cdr3_nt: TGCGCCAGCAGCTTGGAAGTCCTAAGAGATACGCAGTATTTT; cdr3_aa: CASSLEVLRDTQYF